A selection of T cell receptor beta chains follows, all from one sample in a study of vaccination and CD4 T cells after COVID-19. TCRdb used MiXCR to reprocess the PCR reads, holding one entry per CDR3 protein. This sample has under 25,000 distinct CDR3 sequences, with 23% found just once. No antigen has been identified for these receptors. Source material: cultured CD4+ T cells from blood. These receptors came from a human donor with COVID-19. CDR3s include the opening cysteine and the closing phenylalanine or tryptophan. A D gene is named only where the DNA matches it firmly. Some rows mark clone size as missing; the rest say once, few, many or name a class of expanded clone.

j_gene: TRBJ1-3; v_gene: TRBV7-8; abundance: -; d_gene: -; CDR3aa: CASSADTSRTGNTIYF; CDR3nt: TGTGCCAGCAGCGCCGATACGTCCCGTACTGGAAACACCATATATTTT
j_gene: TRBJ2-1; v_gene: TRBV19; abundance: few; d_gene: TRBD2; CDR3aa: CASSRRTSGPGEQFF; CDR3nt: TGTGCCAGTAGTCGACGGACTAGCGGGCCTGGTGAGCAGTTCTTC
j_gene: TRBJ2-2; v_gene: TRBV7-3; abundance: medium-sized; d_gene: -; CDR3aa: CASSLGYDGELFF; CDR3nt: TGTGCCAGCAGCTTGGGCTACGACGGGGAGCTGTTTTTT
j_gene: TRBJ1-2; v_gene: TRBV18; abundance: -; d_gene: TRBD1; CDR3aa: CASSPTGEFGYGYTF; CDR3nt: TGTGCCAGCTCACCAACAGGGGAGTTCGGCTATGGCTACACCTTC
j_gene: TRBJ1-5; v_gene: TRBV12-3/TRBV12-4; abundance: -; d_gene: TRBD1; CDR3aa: CASSSGQGARGNQPQHF; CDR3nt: TGTGCCAGCAGTTCGGGACAGGGGGCTCGAGGCAATCAGCCCCAGCATTTT
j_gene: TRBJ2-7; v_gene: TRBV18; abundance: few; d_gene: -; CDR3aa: CASSPRTGGGYEQYF; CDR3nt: TGTGCCAGCTCACCAAGGACGGGTGGGGGCTACGAGCAGTACTTC
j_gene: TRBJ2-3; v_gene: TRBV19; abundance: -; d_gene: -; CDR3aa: CASSSRAAISTDTQYF; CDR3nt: TGTGCCAGTAGTTCGCGGGCCGCGATTAGCACAGATACGCAGTATTTT
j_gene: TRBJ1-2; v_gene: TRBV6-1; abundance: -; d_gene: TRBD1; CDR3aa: CASSSGQGNPRNYGYTF; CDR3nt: TGTGCCAGCAGCTCCGGACAGGGCAACCCGCGTAACTATGGCTACACCTTC
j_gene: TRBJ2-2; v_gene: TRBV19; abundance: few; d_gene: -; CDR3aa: CASSIQKTGELFF; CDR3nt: TGTGCCAGTAGTATTCAGAAAACCGGGGAGCTGTTTTTT
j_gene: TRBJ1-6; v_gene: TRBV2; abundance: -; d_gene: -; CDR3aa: CASSEALRNDFWNSPLHF; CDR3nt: TGTGCCAGCAGTGAAGCGCTTCGGAACGACTTCTGGAATTCACCCCTCCACTTT
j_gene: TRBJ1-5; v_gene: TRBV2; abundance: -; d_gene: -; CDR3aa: CASMPRAVNQPQHF; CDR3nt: TGTGCCAGCATGCCCAGGGCGGTCAATCAGCCCCAGCATTTT
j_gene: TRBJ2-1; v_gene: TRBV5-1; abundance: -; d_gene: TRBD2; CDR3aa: CASSPTISGETYNEQFF; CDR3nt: TGCGCCAGCAGCCCAACTATTAGCGGGGAAACCTACAATGAGCAGTTCTTC
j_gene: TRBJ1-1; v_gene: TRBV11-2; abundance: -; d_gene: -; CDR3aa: CASSPPGLTRLAFF; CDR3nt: TGTGCCAGCAGCCCCCCCGGCCTTACGAGGTTAGCTTTCTTT
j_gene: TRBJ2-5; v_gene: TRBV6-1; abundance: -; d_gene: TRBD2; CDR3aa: CASRGMNPGLAGVWETQYF; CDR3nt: TGTGCCAGCAGGGGTATGAATCCGGGACTAGCGGGGGTTTGGGAGACCCAGTACTTC
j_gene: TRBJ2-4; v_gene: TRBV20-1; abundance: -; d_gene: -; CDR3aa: CSADDTRGETKNIQYF; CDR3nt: TGCAGTGCTGACGATACAAGGGGCGAAACCAAAAACATTCAGTACTTC
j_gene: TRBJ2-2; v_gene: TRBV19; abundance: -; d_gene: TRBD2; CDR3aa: CASSDVAGPNTGELFF; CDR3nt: TGTGCCAGTAGTGATGTAGCGGGGCCGAACACCGGGGAGCTGTTTTTT
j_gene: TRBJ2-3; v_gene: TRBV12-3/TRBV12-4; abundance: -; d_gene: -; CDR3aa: CASTPFERLTDTQYF; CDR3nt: TGTGCCAGCACCCCCTTCGAGCGGCTCACAGATACGCAGTATTTT
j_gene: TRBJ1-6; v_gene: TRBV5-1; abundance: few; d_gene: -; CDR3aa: CASSPGTAIGNSPLHF; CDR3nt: TGCGCCAGCAGCCCGGGGACGGCAATAGGGAATTCACCCCTCCACTTT
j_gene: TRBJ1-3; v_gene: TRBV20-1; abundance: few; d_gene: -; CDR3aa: CSARVPAGNTIYF; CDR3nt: TGCAGTGCTAGAGTACCGGCTGGAAACACCATATATTTT
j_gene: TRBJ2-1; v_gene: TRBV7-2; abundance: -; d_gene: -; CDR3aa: CASSVSGRTHNEQFF; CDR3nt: TGTGCCAGCAGCGTTAGCGGCCGGACCCACAATGAGCAGTTCTTC
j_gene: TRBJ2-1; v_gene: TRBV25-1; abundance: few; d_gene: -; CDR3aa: CASSAPSAGASYNEQFF; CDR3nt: TGTGCCAGCAGTGCGCCTTCCGCAGGGGCGTCCTACAATGAGCAGTTCTTC
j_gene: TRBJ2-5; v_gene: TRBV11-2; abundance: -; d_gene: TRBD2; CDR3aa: CASSLTSGGSRETQYF; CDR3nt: TGTGCCAGCAGCCTGACTAGCGGGGGGAGCCGAGAGACCCAGTACTTC
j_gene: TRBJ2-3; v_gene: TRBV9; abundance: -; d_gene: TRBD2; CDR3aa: CASNRRGGATDTQYF; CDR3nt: TGTGCCAGCAACCGCCGGGGGGGGGCGACAGATACGCAGTATTTT
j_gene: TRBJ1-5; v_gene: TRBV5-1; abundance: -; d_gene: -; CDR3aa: CASSLEPPINQPQHF; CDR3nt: TGCGCCAGCAGCTTGGAACCTCCCATCAATCAGCCCCAGCATTTT
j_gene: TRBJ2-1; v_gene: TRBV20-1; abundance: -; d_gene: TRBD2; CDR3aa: CSASPSGFSYNEQFF; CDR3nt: TGCAGTGCTAGCCCTAGCGGGTTCTCCTACAATGAGCAGTTCTTC
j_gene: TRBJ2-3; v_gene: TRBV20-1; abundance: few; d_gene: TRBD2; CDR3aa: CSARDGRESDTQYF; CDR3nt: TGCAGTGCTAGAGATGGGAGGGAATCAGATACGCAGTATTTT
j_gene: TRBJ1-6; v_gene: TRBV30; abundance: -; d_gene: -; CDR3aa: CAWTRVVNSPLHF; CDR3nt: TGTGCCTGGACCAGGGTGGTGAATTCACCCCTCCACTTT
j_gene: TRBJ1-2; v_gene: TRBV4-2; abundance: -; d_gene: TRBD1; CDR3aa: CASSQGDRYGYTF; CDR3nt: TGTGCCAGCAGCCAAGGGGACAGGTATGGCTACACCTTC
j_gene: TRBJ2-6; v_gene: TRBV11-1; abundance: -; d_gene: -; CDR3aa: CASSLDKGFLTF; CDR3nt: TGTGCCAGCAGCTTAGATAAGGGATTCCTGACTTTC
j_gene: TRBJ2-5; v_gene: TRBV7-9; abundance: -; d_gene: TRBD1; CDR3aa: CASSIGGIGETQYF; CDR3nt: TGTGCCAGCAGCATAGGGGGCATCGGAGAGACCCAGTACTTC
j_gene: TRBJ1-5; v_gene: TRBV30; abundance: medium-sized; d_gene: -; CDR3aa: CAWSYTGPNQPQHF; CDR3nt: TGTGCCTGGAGTTATACGGGGCCCAATCAGCCCCAGCATTTT
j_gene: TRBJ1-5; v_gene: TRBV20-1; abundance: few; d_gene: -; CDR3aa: CSASPGAGPQHF; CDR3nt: TGCAGTGCTAGCCCCGGCGCAGGGCCCCAGCATTTT
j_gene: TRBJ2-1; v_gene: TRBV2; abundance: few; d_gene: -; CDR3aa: CASSDRAAYNEQFF; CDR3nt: TGTGCCAGCAGTGACAGGGCGGCCTACAATGAGCAGTTCTTC
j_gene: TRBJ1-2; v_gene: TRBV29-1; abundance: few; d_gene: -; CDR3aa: CSVLGRGGYTF; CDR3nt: TGCAGCGTCCTCGGTCGCGGGGGCTACACCTTC
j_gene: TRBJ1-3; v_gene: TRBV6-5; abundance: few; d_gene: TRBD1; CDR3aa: CASSTRQGGNTIYF; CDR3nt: TGTGCCAGCAGTACTCGACAGGGAGGAAACACCATATATTTT
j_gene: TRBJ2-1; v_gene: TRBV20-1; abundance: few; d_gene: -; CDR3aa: CSARVGGAGNEQFF; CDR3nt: TGCAGTGCTAGAGTAGGGGGGGCGGGAAATGAGCAGTTCTTC
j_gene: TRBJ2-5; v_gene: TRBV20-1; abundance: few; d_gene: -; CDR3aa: CSAEDGKESQYF; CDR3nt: TGCAGTGCTGAGGACGGGAAAGAGTCCCAGTACTTC
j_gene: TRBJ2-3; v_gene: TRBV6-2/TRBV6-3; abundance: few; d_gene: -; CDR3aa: CASCQTDTQYF; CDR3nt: TGTGCCAGCTGCCAAACAGATACGCAGTATTTT
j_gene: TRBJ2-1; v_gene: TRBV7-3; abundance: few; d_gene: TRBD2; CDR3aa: CASSLRGDSYNEQFF; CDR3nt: TGTGCCAGCAGCTTGCGGGGGGACTCCTACAATGAGCAGTTCTTC
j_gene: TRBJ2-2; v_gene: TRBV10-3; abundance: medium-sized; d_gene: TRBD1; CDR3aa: CAIRPSPGQGALGELFF; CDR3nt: TGTGCCATCCGACCATCCCCGGGACAGGGGGCATTGGGGGAGCTGTTTTTT
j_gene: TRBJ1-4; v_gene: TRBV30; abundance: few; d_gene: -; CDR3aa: CAWTSRDISFEKLFF; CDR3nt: TGTGCCTGGACTTCCCGGGACATATCTTTTGAAAAACTGTTTTTT
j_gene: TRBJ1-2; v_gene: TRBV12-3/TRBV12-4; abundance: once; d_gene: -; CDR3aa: CASSFADTSYGYTF; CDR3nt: TGTGCCAGCAGTTTTGCGGACACTTCCTATGGCTACACCTTC
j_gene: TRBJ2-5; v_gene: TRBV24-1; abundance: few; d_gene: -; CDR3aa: CATSDPREAQYF; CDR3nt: TGTGCCACCAGTGATCCCAGGGAGGCCCAGTACTTC
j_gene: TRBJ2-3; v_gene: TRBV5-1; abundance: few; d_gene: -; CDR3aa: CASSLGYRTDTQYF; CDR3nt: TGCGCCAGCAGCTTGGGATACCGCACAGATACGCAGTATTTT
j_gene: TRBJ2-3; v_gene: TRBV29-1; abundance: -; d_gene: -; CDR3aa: CSGGRDGTTDTQYF; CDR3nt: TGCAGCGGGGGAAGGGACGGAACCACAGATACGCAGTATTTT
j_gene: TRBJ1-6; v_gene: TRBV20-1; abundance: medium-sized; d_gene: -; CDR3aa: CSAPTLNRVGSPLHF; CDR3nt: TGCAGTGCTCCGACCTTGAACAGGGTCGGTTCACCCCTCCACTTT
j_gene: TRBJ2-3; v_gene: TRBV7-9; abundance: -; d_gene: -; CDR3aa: CASSLAGAPDTQYF; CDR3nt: TGTGCCAGCAGCTTAGCGGGGGCCCCAGATACGCAGTATTTT
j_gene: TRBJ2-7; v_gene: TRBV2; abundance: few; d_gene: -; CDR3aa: CASSDLGQTPSSYEQYF; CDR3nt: TGTGCCAGCAGTGACCTAGGACAGACCCCGAGTTCCTACGAGCAGTACTTC
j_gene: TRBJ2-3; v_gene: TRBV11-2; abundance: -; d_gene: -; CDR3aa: CASRSLRGGTDTQYF; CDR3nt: TGTGCCAGCAGATCCCTTAGGGGTGGCACAGATACGCAGTATTTT
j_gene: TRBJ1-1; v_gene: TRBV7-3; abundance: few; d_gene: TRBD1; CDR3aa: CASSLIPGGTEAFF; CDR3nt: TGTGCCAGCAGCTTGATTCCAGGGGGCACTGAAGCTTTCTTT
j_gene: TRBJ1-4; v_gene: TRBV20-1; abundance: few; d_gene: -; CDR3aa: CSAGYEKLFF; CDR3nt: TGCAGTGCCGGGTATGAAAAACTGTTTTTT
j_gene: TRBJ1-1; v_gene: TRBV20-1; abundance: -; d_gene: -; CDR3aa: CSAREGTPNTEAFF; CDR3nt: TGCAGTGCTAGAGAGGGCACCCCGAACACTGAAGCTTTCTTT
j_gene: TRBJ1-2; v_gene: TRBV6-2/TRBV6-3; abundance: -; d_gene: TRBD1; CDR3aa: CASSLDRVDGYTF; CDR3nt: TGTGCCAGCAGCCTCGACAGGGTAGACGGCTACACCTTC
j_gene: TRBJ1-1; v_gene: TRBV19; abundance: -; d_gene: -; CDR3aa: CASSNLRGGEAFF; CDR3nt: TGTGCCAGTAGTAATCTTCGAGGGGGGGAAGCTTTCTTT
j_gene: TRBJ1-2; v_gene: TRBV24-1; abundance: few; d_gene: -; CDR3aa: CATSELDHRRQAYGYTF; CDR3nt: TGTGCCACCAGTGAATTAGACCATCGACGACAGGCCTATGGCTACACCTTC